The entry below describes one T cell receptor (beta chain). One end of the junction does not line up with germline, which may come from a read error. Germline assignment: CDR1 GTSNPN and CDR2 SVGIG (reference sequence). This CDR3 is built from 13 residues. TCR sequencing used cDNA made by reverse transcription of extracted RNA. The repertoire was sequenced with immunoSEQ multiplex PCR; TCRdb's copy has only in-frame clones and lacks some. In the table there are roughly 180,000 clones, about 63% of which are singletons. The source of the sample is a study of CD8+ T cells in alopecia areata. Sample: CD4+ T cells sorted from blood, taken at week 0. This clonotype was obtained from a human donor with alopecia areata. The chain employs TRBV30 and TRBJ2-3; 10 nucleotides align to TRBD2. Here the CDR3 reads CAWERGGTDTQYF. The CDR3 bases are TGTGCCTGGGAGCGGGGGGGCACCGATACGCAGTATTTT.